This T cell receptor (beta chain) was captured by sequencing in a study of T-cell memory formation after mild COVID-19. Study-level findings and limits: The authors did not confirm SARS-CoV-2 specificity of second-wave clones peaking day 37. Among contracting clones, CD4+ were mainly CM/EM and CD8+ enriched in EMRA. A second wave expanding day 15 to 37 was CD4+-biased; contracting clones were balanced.

The CDR3 is made up of 14 amino acids. V lost 7 bases and J 6 bases, leaving 16 bases between the germline ends. From 5'RACE with constant-segment primers came TCR alpha and TCR beta cDNA libraries that carried sample barcodes and UMIs. Each CDR3 protein is one row after TCRdb ran MiXCR on the 5' RACE reads. The sample includes about 160,000 distinct CDR3 sequences, less than 40% seen only once; the top ten take 12%. As for this clonotype: Its cognate antigen is unknown.

The chain carries TRBV12-3 or TRBV12-4 and TRBJ2-1; D is possibly TRBD2 (7 bases). The receptor was isolated from an adult woman who had mild COVID-19 (a few samples of this study predate the infection). Cell type and time point are not known. The sample consisted of PBMCs or a T cell subset sorted from them (not recorded which). The CDR3 protein is CASTRGGAGNEQFF. In DNA form, the CDR3 reads TGTGCCAGCACCCGAGGGGGGGCGGGCAATGAGCAGTTCTTC.